The 7 T cell receptor beta chains presented below share a single source sample, sequenced in a study of blood T cell repertoires in COVID-19 (dated by TCRdb to about 2020). The library was made by the immunoSEQ multiplex PCR assay. Held by TCRdb, this immuneACCESS table contains in-frame sequences only and omits some clones. Under half of the omission traces to an unresolved V gene where checked; the cause of the rest is unknown. The sample table records around 58,000 clones; over 75% of these occur just once. Roughly 18% of the sample is in the top ten clones. Sequenced sample: peripheral blood. The receptors stem from a human donor in a cohort sampled during active COVID-19.

The chain couples TRBV5-1 to TRBJ2-5; 7 positions match TRBD1. Germline V gene sequence: CDR1 SGHRS, CDR2 YFSETQ. J lost 2 bases, V lost 0 bases, and 1 base had no gene match. CDR3 length: 14 residues. In DNA, the CDR3 is TGCGCCAGCAGCTTGGACAGGGGACAAGAGACCCAGTACTTC. Its protein is CASSLDRGQETQYF.

This clone was picked up a small number of times. The chain couples TRBV7-8 to TRBJ1-1; D uncertain. Between the trimmed V and J ends, which lost 5 bases and 5 bases, there was a span of 9 bases. Germline lookup yields CDR1 SGHVS and CDR2 FQNEAQ. There are 12 residues in the CDR3. CDR3 bases: TGTGCCAGCAGCCAAGACTGGACTGAAGCTTTCTTT. Translating it yields CASSQDWTEAFF.

This clone occurred once. V usage is TRBV7-9 and J usage is TRBJ2-3, with 9 bases that match TRBD2. V dropped 4 bases and J dropped 2; count of bases not matched to a gene: 10. Per germline, CDR1 SEHNR and CDR2 FQNEAQ (reference sequence). This CDR3 contains 17 residues. This chain's CDR3 is CASSSTSSGVYTDTQYF. CDR3 nucleotides: TGTGCCAGCAGCTCTACTTCTAGCGGGGTATACACAGATACGCAGTATTTT.

The chain links TRBV7-2 to TRBJ2-2, with TRBD1 as a possible D gene (6 bases). The germline V and J ends were trimmed by 4 bases and 1 base, with 7 bases remaining between them. CDR3 length equals 14 residues. Germline CDR1 and CDR2: SGHTA and FQGNSA. The CDR3, as DNA: TGTGCCAGCAGCTCACAGGGGAACACCGGGGAGCTGTTTTTT. It translates to CASSSQGNTGELFF.

The chain joins TRBV4-3 to TRBJ1-2; 7 nucleotides line up with TRBD1. The germline V gene encodes CDR1 LGHNA and CDR2 YSLEER. V lost 4 bases and J lost 2; bases outside the gene matches: 10. The CDR3 covers 16 residues. This chain's CDR3 is CASSLDRDSLNYGYTF. CDR3 nucleotides: TGCGCCAGCAGCCTGGACCGGGACAGCCTAAACTATGGCTACACCTTC.

This sequence joins TRBV6-5 and TRBJ1-2, with a tentative D call TRBD1 (5 bases). Trimming took 0 bases from V and 4 from J, leaving 9 bases between them. The CDR3 is made up of 14 amino acids. Germline V gene lookup returns CDR1 MNHEY and CDR2 SVGAGI. The chain's CDR3 is CASSYSQGSYGYTF. CDR3 DNA sequence: TGTGCCAGCAGTTACTCCCAGGGTAGCTATGGCTACACCTTC.

The chain employs TRBV7-8 and TRBJ1-3; unclear D gene. This CDR3 region has 14 residues. The V and J ends lost 2 bases and 4 bases respectively, with 9 bases between them. CDR1 and CDR2 (germline): SGHVS, FQNEAQ. DNA of the CDR3: TGTGCCAGCAGCTTAATGCTGGAGGGAAACACCATATATTTT. Its protein product is CASSLMLEGNTIYF.